Listed here are 9 T cell receptor beta chains from one sample, sequenced in a study of cytotoxic CD8 clonotypes in ibrutinib-treated CLL. Sequencing was performed with immunoSEQ multiplex PCR; in TCRdb, only in-frame clones are kept and a portion is missing. The sample has approximately 320,000 clones; around 66% are singletons. The sample consisted of PBMCs, taken after 36 months of ibrutinib treatment. The receptors come from a human donor with chronic lymphocytic leukemia.

J is TRBJ1-2 and V is TRBV4-1; 9 nucleotides agree with TRBD1. Germline CDR1 is MGHRA and CDR2 is YSYEKL. V lost 1 base, J lost 7 bases, and 7 bases stayed unmatched. The CDR3 is 15 residues long. The CDR3 nucleotides read TGCGCCAGCAGCCAAGTTGGACAGGGGAGGACTGGCTACACCTTC. This codes for CASSQVGQGRTGYTF.

This clone was seen a few times. The genes are TRBV7-6 and TRBJ2-2; D uncertain. Germline V gene lookup returns CDR1 SGHVS and CDR2 FNYEAQ. Trimming pared 5 bases from V and 2 bases from J, leaving 9 bases between. The CDR3 consists of 14 residues. The CDR3 region has the DNA TGTGCCAGCAGCCCCAGACTCAACACCGGGGAGCTGTTTTTT. It specifies CASSPRLNTGELFF.

This clone was observed a few times. The rearrangement links TRBV18 to TRBJ2-7, with D maybe TRBD1 (6 bases). This CDR3 comprises 14 residues. The ends were cut back, 3 bases at V and 2 bases at J, with 11 bases in the middle. Per the germline V gene, CDR1 is KGHSH and CDR2 is LQKENI. The CDR3 DNA reads as TGTGCCAGCTCACCTCCGACAGGCCCCTACGAGCAGTACTTC. It yields the protein CASSPPTGPYEQYF.

The CDR3 region is CASSSIGSEAFF. The CDR3 bases are TGTGCCAGCAGCTCGATAGGGTCTGAAGCTTTCTTT. The rearrangement uses TRBV7-9 and TRBJ1-1; no clear D gene. CDR1 and CDR2 from the germline V gene are SEHNR and FQNEAQ (reference sequence). V lost 4 bases to trimming and J lost 6 bases, with 9 bases between them. The CDR3 length is 12 residues.

The V gene is TRBV7-9, the J gene TRBJ1-2; D possibly corresponds to TRBD1 (5 bases). Germline V CDR1 and CDR2: SEHNR, FQNEAQ (reference sequence). Trimming stripped 0 bases from V and 7 bases from J, with 15 bases between. The CDR3 loop spans 15 amino acids. CDR3 nucleotides: TGTGCCAGCAGCTTAGCGGGTGTCAGGGAGTCTGGCTACACCTTC. Amino acid sequence: CASSLAGVRESGYTF.

The V and J genes are TRBV25-1 and TRBJ2-7, with 9 bases fitting TRBD2. V gave up 10 bases and J gave up 3 bases; unmatched junction bases: 10. The germline V gene encodes CDR1 MGHDK and CDR2 SYGVNS. The CDR3 sequence is 14 residues long. The CDR3 is CATRPGAGGYEQYF. CDR3 nucleotides: TGTGCCACCCGACCGGGAGCGGGGGGCTACGAGCAGTACTTC.

The chain joins TRBV2 to TRBJ1-4, with 8 bases fitting TRBD1. The J segment lost 6 bases and the V segment lost 4 bases, leaving 16 bases of the junction unmatched. Germline CDR1 SNHLY, CDR2 FYNNEI. This CDR3 spans 18 amino acids. The CDR3 loop is CASSGPRSRTGLDEKLFF. In DNA, the CDR3 is TGTGCCAGCAGTGGTCCCCGGTCCCGGACAGGGTTGGATGAAAAACTGTTTTTT.

This clone was counted between two and nine times. This rearrangement joins TRBV29-1 to TRBJ1-2; D is undetermined. This CDR3 contains 12 residues. The germline V gene has CDR1 SQVTM and CDR2 ANQGSEA. V was trimmed by 7 bases and J by 7 bases, leaving 16 bases between them. CDR3 loop: CSARLEGSGYTF. CDR3 in DNA: TGCAGCGCCCGATTAGAGGGTTCTGGCTACACCTTC.

V gene TRBV27 combines with J gene TRBJ2-3; TRBD1 might be the D (5 bases). V lost 5 bases and J lost 5, with 14 bases in between. The CDR3 length is 14 residues. CDR1 is MNHEY, CDR2 SMNVEV, per germline (reference sequence). The CDR3: CASSSQGRGDTQYF. CDR3 sequence (DNA): TGTGCCAGCAGTAGCCAGGGAAGAGGAGATACGCAGTATTTT.